This T cell receptor (beta chain) was documented in a study of shared clonotypes between healthy human individuals. Investigators spread the genomic DNA of each subset evenly over several immunoSEQ plates. Profiling relied on immunoSEQ multiplex PCR, and the TCRdb table lists in-frame clones only, not all of them. The sample lists over 2 million clones; roughly 90% were seen once. Findings and caveats of the study: Read depth was anticipated to influence clonotype sharing among donors.

About this clone itself: Its antigen remains unidentified.

CD4+ cells underwent separation, giving CD45RA+ naive and CD45RA-negative memory subsets. Trimming left V 3 bases short and J 0 bases short, with 15 bases between. Per the germline V gene, CDR1 is LNHDA and CDR2 is SQIVND (reference sequence). CDR3 length equals 17 residues. The clonotype originates from a man between 18 and 35 years old in good health. Some clones in this sample may be carry-over from other donors' samples. Sequencing used naive CD4+ T cells from PBMCs. The subset is: CD45RA+ positively selected. The chain couples TRBV19 to TRBJ1-3; D is unresolved. DNA of the CDR3: TGTGCCAGTAGTATGTTCGAGGGTCTGAGCTCTGGAAACACCATATATTTT. This codes for CASSMFEGLSSGNTIYF.